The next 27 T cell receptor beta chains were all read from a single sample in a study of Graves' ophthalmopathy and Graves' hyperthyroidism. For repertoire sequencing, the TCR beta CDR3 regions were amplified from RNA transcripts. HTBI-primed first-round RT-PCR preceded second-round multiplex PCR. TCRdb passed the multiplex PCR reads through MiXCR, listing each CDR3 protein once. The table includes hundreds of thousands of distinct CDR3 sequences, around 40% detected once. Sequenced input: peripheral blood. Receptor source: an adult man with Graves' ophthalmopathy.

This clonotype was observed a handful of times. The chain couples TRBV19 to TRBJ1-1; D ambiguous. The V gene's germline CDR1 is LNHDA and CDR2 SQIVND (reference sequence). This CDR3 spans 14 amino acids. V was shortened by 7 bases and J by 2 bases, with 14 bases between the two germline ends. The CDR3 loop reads CASIPFLRNTEAFF. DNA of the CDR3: TGTGCCAGTATCCCCTTCCTCAGAAACACTGAAGCTTTCTTT.

The CDR3 loop reads CASPSRDKNTDTQYF. The DNA for the CDR3 is TGTGCCAGCCCGAGCCGGGACAAGAACACAGATACGCAGTATTTT. The J gene is TRBJ2-3, the V gene TRBV7-2; D might be TRBD1 (6 bases). CDR1 is SGHTA, CDR2 FQGNSA, per germline. The CDR3 loop spans 15 amino acids. V lost 8 bases, J lost 2 bases, and 17 bases lay in between.

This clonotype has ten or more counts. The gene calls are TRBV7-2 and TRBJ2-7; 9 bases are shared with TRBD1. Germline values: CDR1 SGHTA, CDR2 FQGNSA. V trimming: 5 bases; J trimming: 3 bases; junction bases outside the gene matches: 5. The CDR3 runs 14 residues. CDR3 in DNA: TGTGCCAGCAGCCCGGGACAGGGCCGCTACGAGCAGTACTTC. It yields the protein CASSPGQGRYEQYF. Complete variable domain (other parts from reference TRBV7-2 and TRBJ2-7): GAGVSQSPSNKVTEKGKDVELRCDPISGHTALYWYRQSLGQGLEFLIYFQGNSAPDKSGLPSDRFSAERTGGSVSTLTIQRTQQEDSAVYLCASSPGQGRYEQYFGPGTRLTVT.

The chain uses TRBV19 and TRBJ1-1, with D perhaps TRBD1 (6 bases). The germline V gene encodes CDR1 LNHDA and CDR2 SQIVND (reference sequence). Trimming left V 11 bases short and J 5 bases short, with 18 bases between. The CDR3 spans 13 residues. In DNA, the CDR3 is TGTGCCTGGAGTCGAACAGGGAATACTGAAGCTTTCTTT. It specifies CAWSRTGNTEAFF.

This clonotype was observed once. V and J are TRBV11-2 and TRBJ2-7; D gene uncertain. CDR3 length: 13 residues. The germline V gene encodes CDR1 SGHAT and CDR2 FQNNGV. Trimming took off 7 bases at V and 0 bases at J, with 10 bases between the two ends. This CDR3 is CASKIAVSYEQYF. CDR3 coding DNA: TGTGCCAGCAAAATAGCAGTCTCCTACGAGCAGTACTTC.

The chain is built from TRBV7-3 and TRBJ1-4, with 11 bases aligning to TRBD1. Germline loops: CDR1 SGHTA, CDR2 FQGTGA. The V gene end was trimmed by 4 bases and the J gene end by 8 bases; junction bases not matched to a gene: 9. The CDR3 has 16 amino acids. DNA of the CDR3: TGTGCCAGCAGCTCGCGGACAGGGGGCCTTTTAGAAAAACTGTTTTTT. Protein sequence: CASSSRTGGLLEKLFF.

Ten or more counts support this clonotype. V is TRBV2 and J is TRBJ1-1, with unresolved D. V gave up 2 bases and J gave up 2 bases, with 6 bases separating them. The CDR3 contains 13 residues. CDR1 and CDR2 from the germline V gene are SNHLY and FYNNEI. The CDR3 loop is CASSERPNTEAFF. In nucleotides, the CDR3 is TGTGCCAGCAGTGAAAGACCTAACACTGAAGCTTTCTTT.

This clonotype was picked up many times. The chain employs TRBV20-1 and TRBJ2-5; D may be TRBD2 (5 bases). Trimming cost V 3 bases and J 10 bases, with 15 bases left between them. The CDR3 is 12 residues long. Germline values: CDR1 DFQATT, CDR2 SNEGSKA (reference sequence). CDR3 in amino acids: CSASWLARIQYF. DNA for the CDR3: TGCAGTGCTAGTTGGTTAGCGAGGATCCAGTACTTC.

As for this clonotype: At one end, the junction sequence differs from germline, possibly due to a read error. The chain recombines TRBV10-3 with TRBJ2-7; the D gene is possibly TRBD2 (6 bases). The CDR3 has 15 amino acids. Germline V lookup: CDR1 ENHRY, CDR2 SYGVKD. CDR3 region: CASSYLRDWSYEQYF. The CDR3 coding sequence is TGTGCCAGCAGTTACTTACGGGACTGGTCCTACGAGCAGTACTTC.

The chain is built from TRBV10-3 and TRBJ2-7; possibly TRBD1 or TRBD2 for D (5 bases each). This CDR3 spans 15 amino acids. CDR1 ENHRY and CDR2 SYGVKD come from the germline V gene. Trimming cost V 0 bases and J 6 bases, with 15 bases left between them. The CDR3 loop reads CAISESMQGVGEQYF. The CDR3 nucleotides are TGTGCCATCAGTGAGTCTATGCAGGGAGTCGGCGAGCAGTACTTC.

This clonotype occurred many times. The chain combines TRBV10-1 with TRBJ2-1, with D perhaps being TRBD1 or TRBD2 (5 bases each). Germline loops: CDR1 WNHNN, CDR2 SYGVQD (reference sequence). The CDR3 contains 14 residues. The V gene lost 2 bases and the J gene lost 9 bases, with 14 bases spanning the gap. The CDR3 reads CASSETLGVGEQFF. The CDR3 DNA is TGCGCCAGCAGTGAGACGTTGGGGGTGGGTGAGCAGTTCTTC.

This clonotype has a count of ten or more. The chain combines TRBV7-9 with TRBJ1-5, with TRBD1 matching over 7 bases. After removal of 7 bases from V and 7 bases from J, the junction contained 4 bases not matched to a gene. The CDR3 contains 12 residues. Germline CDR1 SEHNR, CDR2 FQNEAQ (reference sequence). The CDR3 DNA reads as TGTGCCAGCACACAGGGGACCCAGCCCCAGCATTTT. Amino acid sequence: CASTQGTQPQHF.

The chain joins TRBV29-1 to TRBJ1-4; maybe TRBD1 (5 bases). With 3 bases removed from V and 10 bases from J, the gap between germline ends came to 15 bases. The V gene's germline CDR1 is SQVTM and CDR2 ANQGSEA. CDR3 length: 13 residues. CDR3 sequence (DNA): TGCAGCGTTGACATCGGGGCGGCTGGAAAACTGTTTTTT. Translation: CSVDIGAAGKLFF. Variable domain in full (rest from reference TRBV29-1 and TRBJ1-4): SAVISQKPSRDICQRGTSLTIQCQVDSQVTMMFWYRQQPGQSLTLIATANQGSEATYESGFVIDKFPISRPNLTFSTLTVSNMSPEDSSIYLCSVDIGAAGKLFFGSGTQLSVL.

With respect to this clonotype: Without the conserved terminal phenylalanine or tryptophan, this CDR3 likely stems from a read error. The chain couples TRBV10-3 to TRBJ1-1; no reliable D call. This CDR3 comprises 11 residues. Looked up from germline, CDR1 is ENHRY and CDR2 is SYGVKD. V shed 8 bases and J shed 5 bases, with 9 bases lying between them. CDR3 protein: CAIRAGTEAFL. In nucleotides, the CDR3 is TGTGCCATCCGGGCAGGAACTGAAGCTTTCCTT.

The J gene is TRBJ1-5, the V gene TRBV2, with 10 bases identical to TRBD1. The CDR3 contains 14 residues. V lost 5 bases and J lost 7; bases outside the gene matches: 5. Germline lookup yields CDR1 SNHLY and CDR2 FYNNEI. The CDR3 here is CASSMTGGVQPQHF. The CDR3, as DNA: TGTGCCAGCAGTATGACAGGGGGCGTCCAGCCCCAGCATTTT.

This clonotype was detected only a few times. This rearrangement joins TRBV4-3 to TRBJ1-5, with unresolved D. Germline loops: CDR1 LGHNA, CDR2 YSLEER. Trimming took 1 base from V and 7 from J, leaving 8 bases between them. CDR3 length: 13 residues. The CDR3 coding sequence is TGCGCCAGCAGCCAAGGCCTAGAGCAGCCCCAGCATTTT. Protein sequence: CASSQGLEQPQHF.

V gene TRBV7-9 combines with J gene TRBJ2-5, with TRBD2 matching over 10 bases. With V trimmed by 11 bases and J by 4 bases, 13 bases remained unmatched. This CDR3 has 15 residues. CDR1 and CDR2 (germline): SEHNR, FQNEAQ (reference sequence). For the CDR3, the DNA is TGTGCCTGGAGTTCCCGGTTAGCGGGAGGAGAGACCCAGTACTTC. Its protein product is CAWSSRLAGGETQYF. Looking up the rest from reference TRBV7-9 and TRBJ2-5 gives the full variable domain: DTGVSQNPRHKITKRGQNVTFRCDPISEHNRLYWYRQTLGQGPEFLTYFQNEAQLEKSRLLSDRFSAERPKGSFSTLEIQRTEQGDSAMYLCAWSSRLAGGETQYFGPGTRLLVL.

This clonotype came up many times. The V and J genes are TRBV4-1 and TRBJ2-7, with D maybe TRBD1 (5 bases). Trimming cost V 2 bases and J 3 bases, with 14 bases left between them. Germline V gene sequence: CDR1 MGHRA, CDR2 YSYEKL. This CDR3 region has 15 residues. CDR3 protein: CASSQTETARYEQYF. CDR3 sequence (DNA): TGCGCCAGCAGCCAAACCGAGACAGCACGCTACGAGCAGTACTTC.

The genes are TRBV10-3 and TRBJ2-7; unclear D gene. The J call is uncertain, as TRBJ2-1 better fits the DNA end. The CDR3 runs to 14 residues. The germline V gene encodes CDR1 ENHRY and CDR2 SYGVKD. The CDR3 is CAISEGIDYNEQFF. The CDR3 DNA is TGTGCCATCAGTGAGGGAATCGACTACAATGAGCAGTTCTTC.

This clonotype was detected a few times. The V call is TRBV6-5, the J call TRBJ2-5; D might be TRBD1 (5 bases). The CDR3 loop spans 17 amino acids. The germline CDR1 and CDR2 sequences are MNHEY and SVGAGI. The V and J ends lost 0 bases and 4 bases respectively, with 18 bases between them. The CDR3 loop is CASSYSNSGFLGETQYF. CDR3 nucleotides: TGTGCCAGCAGTTACTCGAACTCAGGGTTTCTAGGAGAGACCCAGTACTTC.

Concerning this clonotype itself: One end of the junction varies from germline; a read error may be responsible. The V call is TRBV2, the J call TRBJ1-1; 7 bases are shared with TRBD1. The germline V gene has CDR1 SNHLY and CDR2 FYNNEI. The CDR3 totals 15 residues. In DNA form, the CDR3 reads TGCGCCAGCAGCCAAGCCCGACAGGGTTTAACTGAAGCTTTCTTT. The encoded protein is CASSQARQGLTEAFF.

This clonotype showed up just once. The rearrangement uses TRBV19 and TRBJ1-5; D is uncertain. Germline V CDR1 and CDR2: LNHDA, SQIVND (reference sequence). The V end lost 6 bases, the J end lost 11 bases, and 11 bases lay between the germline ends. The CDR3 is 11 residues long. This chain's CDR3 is CASSASTSQHF. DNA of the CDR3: TGTGCCAGTAGCGCAAGTACGTCCCAGCATTTT.

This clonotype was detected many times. The CDR3 spells CASSREPNQPQHF. The CDR3 coding sequence is TGTGCCAGCAGCAGGGAACCCAATCAGCCCCAGCATTTT. The chain links TRBV10-3 to TRBJ1-5, with a tentative D call TRBD1 (5 bases). Deletions cut 10 bases from V and 3 bases from J, with 13 bases between. The germline V gene has CDR1 ENHRY and CDR2 SYGVKD. This CDR3 region has 13 residues.

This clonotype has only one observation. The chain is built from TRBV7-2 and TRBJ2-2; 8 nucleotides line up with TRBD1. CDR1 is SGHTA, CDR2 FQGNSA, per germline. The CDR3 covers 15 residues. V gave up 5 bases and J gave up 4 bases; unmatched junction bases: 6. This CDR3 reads CASSPGTGTTGELFF. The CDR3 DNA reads TGTGCCAGCAGCCCCGGGACAGGAACCACCGGGGAGCTGTTTTTT.

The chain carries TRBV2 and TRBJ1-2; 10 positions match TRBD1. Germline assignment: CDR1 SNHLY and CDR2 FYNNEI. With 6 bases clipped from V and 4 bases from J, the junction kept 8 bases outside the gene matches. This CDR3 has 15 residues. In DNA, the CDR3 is TGTGCCAGCAGCCTGAGACAGGGGGCTGTCTATGGCTACACCTTC. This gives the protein CASSLRQGAVYGYTF.

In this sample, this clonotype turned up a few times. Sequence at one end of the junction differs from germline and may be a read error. CDR3 DNA: TGTGCCAGCAACTTAGGTGGACAGGGAAACACCGGGGAGCTGTTTTTT. Protein: CASNLGGQGNTGELFF. The gene calls are TRBV7-2 and TRBJ2-2, with TRBD1 matching over 8 bases. CDR1 is SGHTA, CDR2 FQGNSA, per germline. This CDR3 contains 16 residues. The variable domain in full, completed from reference TRBV7-2 and TRBJ2-2, reads GAGVSQSPSNKVTEKGKDVELRCDPISGHTALYWYRQSLGQGLEFLIYFQGNSAPDKSGLPSDRFSAERTGGSVSTLTIQRTQQEDSAVYLCASNLGGQGNTGELFFGEGSRLTVL.

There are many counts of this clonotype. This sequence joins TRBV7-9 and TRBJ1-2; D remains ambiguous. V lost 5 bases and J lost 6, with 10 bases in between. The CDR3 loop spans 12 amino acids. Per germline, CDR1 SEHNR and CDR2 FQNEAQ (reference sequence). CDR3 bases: TGTGCCAGCAGCCCATGGGAGGATGGCTACACCTTC. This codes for CASSPWEDGYTF.